This passage covers 24 T cell receptor beta chains from one sample sequenced in a study of regulatory T cells in long-lasting Graves disease (TCRdb year 2021). The sample's time point label is to be understood as: newly diagnosed GD, antithyroid drugs for less than 3 months. For both TCR sequencing and RNA sequencing, RNA was extracted from PBMCs using TRIzol. Library generation was performed with multiplex PCR. The data were produced on an Illumina HiSeq 4000. CDR3 regions were amplified by Arm-PCR with iRepertoire HTBI primers to construct TCR beta libraries. Using fastp trimming at Q25 and MiXCR clonotype assembly, TCRdb reanalyzed the public sequencing data and kept in-frame beta chains. Under each unique CDR3 protein, matching rows form one entry showing the most common genes and DNA. Here the sample has 350,000 to 400,000 distinct CDR3 sequences; 15% occur a single time. The top ten clonotypes cover about 20% of the sample.

The sequencing here drew on peripheral blood mononuclear cells (PBMCs), taken at new diagnosis, from a patient treated with antithyroid drugs. These receptors were taken from a female donor with Graves disease.

This clonotype was counted between two and nine times. The chain uses TRBV20-1 and TRBJ2-2, with 8 bases aligning to TRBD2. V was clipped by 5 bases and J by 6 bases; unmatched bases: 14. The V gene's germline CDR1 is DFQATT and CDR2 SNEGSKA (reference sequence). The CDR3 totals 16 residues. The CDR3 DNA is TGCAGTGCTCAACACCTCGGGGGGGGGGCCCCCGGGGAGCTGTTTTTT. It specifies CSAQHLGGGAPGELFF.

The chain employs TRBV19 and TRBJ1-2; TRBD1 agrees at 12 bases. Germline CDR1 LNHDA, CDR2 SQIVND (reference sequence). The CDR3 runs to 16 residues. V lost 4 bases to trimming and J lost 5 bases; unmatched junction nucleotides: 8. The CDR3 protein is CASSTAGTGGVYGYTF. DNA of the CDR3: TGTGCCAGTAGTACAGCCGGGACAGGGGGCGTATATGGCTACACCTTC.

A few counts support this clonotype. The V gene is TRBV20-1, the J gene TRBJ2-3; TRBD2 aligns across 9 bases. After removal of 6 bases from V and 1 base from J, the junction contained 11 bases not matched to a gene. CDR1 and CDR2 from the germline V gene are DFQATT and SNEGSKA (reference sequence). The CDR3 spans 16 residues. The CDR3 here is CSAENPSSGGTDTQYF. The DNA of the CDR3 is TGCAGTGCCGAAAATCCCTCTAGCGGGGGCACAGATACGCAGTATTTT.

The table lists this clonotype with many counts. The V and J genes are TRBV7-9 and TRBJ2-7, with 7 bases lining up with TRBD2. The CDR3 sequence is 14 residues long. V dropped 7 bases and J dropped 2; count of bases not matched to a gene: 8. In germline, CDR1 is SEHNR, CDR2 FQNEAQ (reference sequence). DNA of the CDR3: TGTGCCAGCACGCGGGGGTTCCCAGCCTACGAGCAGTACTTC. Amino acid sequence: CASTRGFPAYEQYF.

This clonotype was seen ten or more times. The chain employs TRBV20-1 and TRBJ1-2, with 7 nucleotides matching TRBD1. Losses at the gene ends were 5 bases for V and 0 bases for J; bases not matched to a gene: 9. This CDR3 has 15 amino acids. Germline V CDR1 and CDR2: DFQATT, SNEGSKA (reference sequence). The CDR3 coding sequence is TGCAGTGCTCCAAGACAGGGCAGGGCTAACTATGGCTACACCTTC. Amino acid sequence: CSAPRQGRANYGYTF.

With regard to this clonotype: This may stem from a read error, because a much larger clone lies one nucleotide away. The chain links TRBV7-6 to TRBJ2-2; TRBD1 might be the D (5 bases). The V gene's germline CDR1 is SGHVS and CDR2 FNYEAQ. The V gene lost 5 bases and the J gene lost 6 bases, with 10 bases spanning the gap. This CDR3 is 13 amino acids long. CDR3 bases: TGTGCCAGCAGCCCAGCAGGGTCCGGGGAGCTGTTTTTT. Protein product: CASSPAGSGELFF.

This clonotype occurred many times. This chain uses TRBV30 with TRBJ2-7; 7 bases align to TRBD2. V was pared by 4 bases and J by 3 bases, with 6 bases of the junction left unmatched. The CDR3 consists of 13 residues. From germline, CDR1 is GTSNPN and CDR2 SVGIG (reference sequence). The CDR3 protein is CAWKGGRSYEQYF. CDR3 bases: TGTGCCTGGAAAGGCGGGAGAAGCTACGAGCAGTACTTC.

With regard to this clonotype: A much larger clone lies a single base off, so this may be a read error. V gene TRBV28 combines with J gene TRBJ2-1; D ambiguous. Germline V gene data show CDR1 as MDHEN and CDR2 as SYDVKM. The ends were cut back, 2 bases at V and 10 bases at J, with 12 bases in the middle. CDR3 length: 13 residues. The CDR3, as DNA: TGTGCCAGCAGTTTAGGCACTACCTACGAGCAGTTCTTC. It translates to CASSLGTTYEQFF.

This chain uses TRBV4-1 with TRBJ2-2; possible D gene TRBD1, 7 bases. The CDR3 contains 21 residues. Germline CDR1 and CDR2: MGHRA and YSYEKL. V was clipped by 5 bases and J by 0 bases, with 28 bases between them. The CDR3 nucleotides are TGCGCCAGCAGCTCCCCAGGGGGGAGGCATTTTTCTAAGTCGAACACCGGGGAGCTGTTTTTT. Translation gives CASSSPGGRHFSKSNTGELFF.

This clonotype appeared many times. This CDR3 is CASSPPDKRETQYF. The CDR3 DNA reads as TGTGCCAGCTCACCTCCAGACAAGAGGGAGACCCAGTACTTC. The chain couples TRBV18 to TRBJ2-5, with D uncertain. The V and J ends lost 3 bases and 5 bases respectively, with 13 bases between them. Germline-derived CDR1 and CDR2 are KGHSH and LQKENI. This CDR3 is built from 14 residues. Combining the CDR3 with reference TRBV18 and TRBJ2-5 gives the whole variable domain NAGVMQNPRHLVRRRGQEARLRCSPMKGHSHVYWYRQLPEEGLKFMVYLQKENIIDESGMPKERFSAEFPKEGPSILRIQQVVRGDSAAYFCASSPPDKRETQYFGPGTRLLVL.

A few counts support this clonotype. The V call is TRBV15, the J call TRBJ2-5, with 8 nucleotides matching TRBD1. CDR3 length: 14 residues. In germline, CDR1 is LNHNV, CDR2 YYDKDF (reference sequence). Trimming cost V 1 base and J 5 bases; bases outside gene matches: 3. Here the CDR3 DNA reads TGTGCCACCAGCAGAGGGACAGGGTCCGAGACCCAGTACTTC. As protein: CATSRGTGSETQYF.

This clonotype was detected many times. The genes are TRBV6-1 and TRBJ2-7; the D gene is possibly TRBD1 (6 bases). CDR3 length: 14 amino acids. The germline V gene encodes CDR1 MNHNS and CDR2 SASEGT. The ends were cut back, 5 bases at V and 3 bases at J, with 14 bases in the middle. In nucleotides, the CDR3 is TGTGCCAGCAGTACACAGGGACGACGCTACGAGCAGTACTTC. Protein sequence: CASSTQGRRYEQYF.

Ten or more counts support this clonotype. V and J are TRBV7-9 and TRBJ2-7; 10 nucleotides line up with TRBD1. Germline CDR1 SEHNR, CDR2 FQNEAQ (reference sequence). The CDR3 totals 15 residues. Unmatched junction bases numbered 4, after V lost 1 base and J lost 4 bases. The CDR3, as DNA: TGTGCCAGCAGCTTAGGAAGGACAGGGGGATACGAGCAGTACTTC. Translating gives CASSLGRTGGYEQYF.

This clonotype was seen ten or more times. CDR3 sequence reads: CASRRTGNEKLFF. In DNA form, the CDR3 reads TGTGCCAGCAGGAGGACAGGGAATGAAAAACTGTTTTTT. This chain links TRBV27 with TRBJ1-4; 8 bases match TRBD1. This CDR3 comprises 13 residues. CDR1 is MNHEY and CDR2 is SMNVEV in the germline V gene (reference sequence). Trimming at V came to 6 bases and at J to 5 bases, leaving 2 bases not matched to a gene. Combining the CDR3 with reference TRBV27 and TRBJ1-4 gives the whole variable domain EAQVTQNPRYLITVTGKKLTVTCSQNMNHEYMSWYRQDPGLGLRQIYYSMNVEVTDKGDVPEGYKVSRKEKRNFPLILESPSPNQTSLYFCASRRTGNEKLFFGSGTQLSVL.

The chain carries TRBV6-1 and TRBJ1-5; D is perhaps TRBD1 (6 bases). The CDR3 loop spans 19 amino acids. CDR1 and CDR2 from the germline V gene are MNHNS and SASEGT. The V and J ends lost 6 bases and 0 bases respectively, with 24 bases between them. DNA of the CDR3: TGTGCCAGCAGACGCCCCCGGGACAAGGGATATTATAGCAATCAGCCCCAGCATTTT. It yields the protein CASRRPRDKGYYSNQPQHF.

This clonotype was observed at least ten times. CDR3 protein: CASSLAGGARGDTQYF. The CDR3 DNA reads as TGTGCCAGCAGCTTGGCAGGGGGCGCTCGCGGAGATACGCAGTATTTT. The chain combines TRBV11-1 with TRBJ2-3, with 8 bases matching TRBD1. After removal of 3 bases from V and 5 bases from J, the junction contained 10 bases not matched to a gene. This CDR3 has 16 residues. Germline loops: CDR1 SGHAT, CDR2 FQDESV (reference sequence).

In this sample, this clonotype turned up a few times. The chain links TRBV27 to TRBJ2-7; TRBD2 aligns across 9 bases. This CDR3 comprises 16 residues. Germline V CDR1 and CDR2: MNHEY, SMNVEV (reference sequence). The ends lost 3 bases at V and 6 bases at J; junction bases unmatched: 12. CDR3 DNA: TGTGCCAGCAGTTTCGGATCGGCGGGAGGGCCTATCGAGCAGTACTTC. Amino acid sequence: CASSFGSAGGPIEQYF.

This clonotype was recorded many times. V is TRBV6-5 and J is TRBJ2-3, with a possible D match to TRBD2 (7 bases). The CDR3 loop spans 14 amino acids. V was pared by 2 bases and J by 3 bases, with 9 bases between. Germline CDR1 MNHEY, CDR2 SVGAGI. The CDR3 bases are TGTGCCAGCAGTTACGGGGGGGCTACAGATACGCAGTATTTT. Its translation is CASSYGGATDTQYF.

With regard to this clonotype: A much larger clone lies a single base off, so this may be a read error. The J gene is TRBJ2-7, the V gene TRBV28; TRBD1 matches 8 bases. Trimming at V came to 7 bases and at J to 3 bases, leaving 5 bases not matched to a gene. The CDR3 sequence is 13 residues long. CDR1 MDHEN and CDR2 SYDVKM come from the germline V gene. The CDR3 here is CASIDDRGYEQYF. The CDR3 DNA reads as TGTGCCAGCATCGACGACAGGGGCTACGAGCAGTACTTC. Using reference TRBV28 and TRBJ2-7 for the parts outside the CDR3, the full variable domain is DVKVTQSSRYLVKRTGEKVFLECVQDMDHENMFWYRQDPGLGLRLIYFSYDVKMKEKGDIPEGYSVSREKKERFSLILESASTNQTSMYLCASIDDRGYEQYFGPGTRLTVT.

V and J are TRBV4-2 and TRBJ1-2, with a possible D match to TRBD1 (6 bases). Germline CDR1 reads LGHNA; CDR2 reads YNFKEQ. This CDR3 has 15 residues. V lost 5 bases, J lost 4 bases, and 17 bases lay in between. The chain's CDR3 is CASSKPNRVRYGYTF. Written as DNA, the CDR3 is TGTGCCAGCAGCAAACCGAACAGGGTCCGCTATGGCTACACCTTC.

V usage is TRBV5-4 and J usage is TRBJ1-5, with D unresolved. Germline CDR1 and CDR2: SGHNT and YYREEE (reference sequence). The CDR3 contains 12 residues. V was cut by 0 bases and J by 5 bases, with 3 bases left in between. The CDR3 sequence: CASSLDHQPQHF. CDR3 nucleotide sequence: TGTGCCAGCAGCTTGGATCATCAGCCCCAGCATTTT.

On this clonotype itself: One base away lies a much larger clone, so this may be a sequencing read error. This CDR3 fails to terminate in the conserved phenylalanine or tryptophan, so it likely reflects a read error. This chain connects TRBV20-1 to TRBJ2-5; TRBD2 matches at 8 bases. This CDR3 comprises 18 residues. V shed 3 bases and J 7 bases; nucleotides not matched to a gene: 22. Germline V gene data show CDR1 as DFQATT and CDR2 as SNEGSKA (reference sequence). For the CDR3, the DNA is TGCAGTGCTAGCACCAAACCCCGAGCGGGAGTGTTTGTTTGGACCCAGTACCTC. Translating it yields CSASTKPRAGVFVWTQYL.

The V call is TRBV3-1, the J call TRBJ2-2, with TRBD2 identical over 8 bases. Germline CDR1 and CDR2: LGHDT and YNNKEL (reference sequence). The CDR3 is made up of 20 amino acids. The V and J ends lost 4 bases and 2 bases, in that order; junction bases with no gene match: 18. The CDR3 protein is CASSPDLETTSGANTGELFF. DNA of the CDR3: TGTGCCAGCAGCCCCGACCTCGAAACCACTAGCGGAGCAAACACCGGGGAGCTGTTTTTT.

The chain has TRBV5-6 and TRBJ2-2, with D possibly matching TRBD1 (6 bases). CDR1 and CDR2 from the germline V gene are SGHDT and YYEEEE. V dropped 2 bases and J dropped 5 bases, with 13 bases sitting between them. The CDR3 consists of 15 residues. The CDR3 DNA follows: TGTGCCAGCAGCTTTTTGACAGGTGGGACCGGGGAGCTGTTTTTT. Protein sequence: CASSFLTGGTGELFF.